The 32 T cell receptor beta chains reported below all come from one sample, sequenced in a study of blood T cells in healthy people across ages. Then a second PCR, running roughly 7 to 11 cycles, was carried out with a sample-barcoded 5' primer and a J-beta primer mix. MiXCR, run by TCRdb on the 5' RACE reads, gives a single entry per CDR3 protein. Found here are approximately 800,000 distinct CDR3 sequences, roughly 50% of them singletons; the top ten hold roughly 24%. The sample taken for sequencing was blood. The receptors originated from a man aged 35-49 years in good health.

This clonotype was recorded once. This chain joins TRBV6-5 and TRBJ2-3; tentative D call: TRBD1 (6 bases). CDR1 is MNHEY and CDR2 is SVGAGI in the germline V gene. Trimming left V 0 bases short and J 6 bases short, with 19 bases between. The CDR3 covers 17 residues. The CDR3, as DNA: TGTGCCAGCAGTTACTCGATTGGCCAGGTTGGACAGGATACGCAGTATTTT. This translates into CASSYSIGQVGQDTQYF.

This rearrangement joins TRBV9 to TRBJ1-1, with a possible D match to TRBD1 (5 bases). CDR1 and CDR2 from the germline V gene are SGDLS and YYNGEE. Trimming stripped 3 bases from V and 2 bases from J, with 17 bases between. CDR3 length: 16 residues. The CDR3 bases are TGTGCCAGCAGCGCCGGGACCTCCTACTCAAACACTGAAGCTTTCTTT. It translates to CASSAGTSYSNTEAFF.

This clonotype was counted once. V is TRBV27 and J is TRBJ2-5, with 8 nucleotides matching TRBD1. Germline CDR1 is MNHEY and CDR2 is SMNVEV (reference sequence). J lost 12 bases, V lost 5 bases, and 17 bases had no gene match. The CDR3 loop spans 15 amino acids. The CDR3 coding sequence is TGTGCCAGCAGTCTATTTCCCGGGACAGGAGTAGTGGAGTACTTC. Translation: CASSLFPGTGVVEYF.

The table lists this clonotype with a few counts. The chain employs TRBV12-3 or TRBV12-4 and TRBJ2-7, with TRBD1 matching 7 bases. This CDR3 has 14 amino acids. With V trimmed by 6 bases and J by 4 bases, 9 bases remained unmatched. Here the CDR3 reads CASSPGQKSYEQYF. CDR3 sequence (DNA): TGTGCCAGCAGCCCGGGACAGAAATCGTACGAGCAGTACTTC.

Notes on this clonotype: The junction and the germline gene differ at one end; a read error may be behind it. The rearrangement joins TRBV7-6 to TRBJ2-5; D ambiguous. This CDR3 contains 12 residues. The germline V gene has CDR1 SGHVS and CDR2 FNYEAQ. CDR3 in amino acids: CASGLPQETQYF. CDR3 bases: TGTGCCAGCGGCTTACCACAAGAGACCCAGTACTTC.

The chain links TRBV6-1 to TRBJ2-4; D is unresolved. The DNA matches TRBJ2-7 better at its end, which makes the J call doubtful. The CDR3 has 14 residues. CDR1 MNHNS and CDR2 SASEGT come from the germline V gene. CDR3 amino acids: CASSSQSDTYEQYF. CDR3 DNA sequence: TGTGCCAGCAGTTCCCAGAGTGATACCTACGAGCAGTACTTC.

This clonotype showed up just once. The rearrangement joins TRBV20-1 to TRBJ2-7; D is undetermined. The germline gives CDR1 DFQATT, CDR2 SNEGSKA (reference sequence). The V and J ends lost 3 bases and 1 base respectively, with 19 bases between them. The CDR3 length is 16 residues. Here the CDR3 reads CSARMRESGASYEQYF. As DNA, the CDR3 is TGCAGTGCTAGGATGCGTGAGTCAGGTGCATCCTACGAGCAGTACTTC.

In its sample, this clonotype was seen a few times. The rearrangement joins TRBV9 to TRBJ2-5, with 12 nucleotides matching TRBD2. The V gene end was trimmed by 3 bases and the J gene end by 0 bases; junction bases not matched to a gene: 0. The CDR3 length is 15 residues. Germline V gives CDR1 SGDLS, CDR2 YYNGEE. CDR3 coding DNA: TGTGCCAGCAGCGCTAGCGGGAGGGACCAAGAGACCCAGTACTTC. Its protein product is CASSASGRDQETQYF.

This clonotype was counted once. This rearrangement joins TRBV20-1 to TRBJ2-3; 13 bases are a match to TRBD2. CDR1 DFQATT and CDR2 SNEGSKA come from the germline V gene (reference sequence). V was clipped by 3 bases and J by 0 bases; unmatched bases: 3. The CDR3 has 16 residues. CDR3 residues: CSARGLAGLSTDTQYF. The CDR3 DNA follows: TGCAGTGCTAGGGGACTAGCGGGGCTAAGCACAGATACGCAGTATTTT.

For this clonotype: The junction departs from germline at one end; a sequencing error may be responsible. This chain links TRBV9 with TRBJ1-6, with unresolved D. CDR3 length: 15 amino acids. The germline V gene encodes CDR1 SGDLS and CDR2 YYNGEE. CDR3 coding DNA: TGTGCCGGCAGCGTAGATTCTGGGAGTAATTCACCCCTCCACTTT. It encodes CAGSVDSGSNSPLHF.

This chain joins TRBV27 and TRBJ1-6; the match to TRBD1 covers 7 bases. CDR1 and CDR2 (germline): MNHEY, SMNVEV (reference sequence). Trimming removed 6 bases from V and 2 bases from J; junction bases left unmatched: 1. The CDR3 loop spans 14 amino acids. CDR3 nucleotide sequence: TGTGCCAGCAGGGGGACAGCCTATAATTCACCCCTCCACTTT. Protein sequence: CASRGTAYNSPLHF.

This chain links TRBV15 with TRBJ1-4; D might be TRBD1 (5 bases). Germline loops: CDR1 LNHNV, CDR2 YYDKDF (reference sequence). V was clipped by 7 bases and J by 7 bases, with 22 bases between them. This CDR3 comprises 16 residues. The CDR3 DNA is TGTGCCACCAACCGGGACGGAAACCTTTGGGGTGAAAAACTGTTTTTT. Its protein product is CATNRDGNLWGEKLFF.

The rearrangement uses TRBV3-1 and TRBJ2-5, with 7 positions matching TRBD2. The CDR3 runs to 20 residues. V lost 4 bases to trimming and J lost 8 bases; unmatched junction nucleotides: 28. CDR1 LGHDT and CDR2 YNNKEL come from the germline V gene (reference sequence). The CDR3 here is CASSLIWGEDAGEHEGTQYF. CDR3 coding DNA: TGTGCCAGCAGCCTAATCTGGGGGGAAGATGCGGGGGAACACGAAGGTACCCAGTACTTC.

This chain uses TRBV4-2 with TRBJ1-1; D is ambiguous. The ends were cut back, 0 bases at V and 4 bases at J, with 9 bases in the middle. Germline-derived CDR1 and CDR2 are LGHNA and YNFKEQ. The CDR3 loop spans 14 amino acids. The DNA of the CDR3 is TGTGCCAGCAGCCAAGACTGGGTTGGCACTGAAGCTTTCTTT. It specifies CASSQDWVGTEAFF.

J is TRBJ2-1 and V is TRBV5-5; no clear D. V lost 4 bases and J lost 9, with 11 bases in between. Looked up from germline, CDR1 is SGHKS and CDR2 is YYEKEE (reference sequence). The CDR3 covers 12 residues. CDR3 in DNA: TGTGCCAGCAGCCACATGGAATTTGAGCAGTTCTTC. Amino acids: CASSHMEFEQFF.

J is TRBJ2-7 and V is TRBV13, with D possibly matching TRBD2 (5 bases). Germline V CDR1 and CDR2: PRHDT, FYEKMQ (reference sequence). The CDR3 has 16 amino acids. The ends were cut back, 1 base at V and 0 bases at J, with 13 bases in the middle. CDR3: CASSLVNSASSYEQYF. The CDR3 DNA reads TGTGCCAGCAGCTTAGTAAATAGCGCCAGCTCCTACGAGCAGTACTTC.

The V call is TRBV2, the J call TRBJ1-6, with D maybe TRBD1 (5 bases). V gave up 6 bases and J gave up 0 bases, with 12 bases separating them. This CDR3 spans 16 amino acids. Per germline, CDR1 SNHLY and CDR2 FYNNEI. CDR3 nucleotides: TGTGCCAGCAGGGGACCGTCGAGCTCCTATAATTCACCCCTCCACTTT. Translation: CASRGPSSSYNSPLHF.

The chain carries TRBV6-6 and TRBJ2-5; 7 bases fit TRBD1. CDR1 and CDR2 (germline): MNHNY, SVGAGI (reference sequence). This CDR3 comprises 16 residues. V dropped 6 bases and J dropped 5; count of bases not matched to a gene: 15. CDR3: CASSLSQGPAEETQYF. The CDR3 DNA is TGTGCCAGCAGCCTCTCACAGGGGCCGGCGGAGGAGACCCAGTACTTC.

The V and J genes are TRBV5-6 and TRBJ2-3; 7 nucleotides align to TRBD2. The CDR3 consists of 19 residues. Per germline, CDR1 SGHDT and CDR2 YYEEEE. Trimming cost V 1 base and J 0 bases; bases outside gene matches: 14. In nucleotides, the CDR3 is TGTGCCAGCAGCTTGCCTCGCCAGCGGGGAACCTTTAGCACAGATACGCAGTATTTT. It yields the protein CASSLPRQRGTFSTDTQYF.

The CDR3 is CASSGTGGGIREQYF. The CDR3 nucleotides read TGTGCCAGCAGCGGGACAGGGGGTGGGATTCGCGAGCAGTACTTC. The J gene is TRBJ2-7, the V gene TRBV7-2; 11 nucleotides match TRBD1. The CDR3 is 15 residues long. Trimming at V came to 5 bases and at J to 6 bases, leaving 9 bases not matched to a gene. The germline V gene has CDR1 SGHTA and CDR2 FQGNSA.

CDR3 region: CASSFLSDLSTDTQYF. The CDR3 nucleotides are TGTGCCAGCAGCTTTCTCTCAGACCTAAGCACAGATACGCAGTATTTT. J is TRBJ2-3 and V is TRBV7-2; no clear D gene. With 3 bases removed from V and 0 bases from J, the gap between germline ends came to 13 bases. This CDR3 comprises 16 residues. Germline V gene data show CDR1 as SGHTA and CDR2 as FQGNSA.

This clonotype was found once. The gene calls are TRBV20-1 and TRBJ1-1; D not certain. In germline, CDR1 is DFQATT, CDR2 SNEGSKA (reference sequence). The V and J ends lost 6 bases and 5 bases respectively, with 19 bases between them. CDR3 length equals 14 residues. CDR3 in amino acids: CSARSDALRTEAFF. The CDR3 nucleotides read TGCAGTGCGAGGTCGGACGCACTACGTACTGAAGCTTTCTTT.

The CDR3, as DNA: TGTGCCACCGAAGAGACTGGGCTCACGGACAATGAGCAGTTCTTC. The encoded protein is CATEETGLTDNEQFF. The rearrangement links TRBV15 to TRBJ2-1; the D is unclear. The CDR3 sequence is 15 residues long. Germline CDR1 reads LNHNV; CDR2 reads YYDKDF (reference sequence). With 8 bases removed from V and 5 bases from J, the gap between germline ends came to 19 bases.

As to this clonotype: The junction does not match germline at one end; this may be a read error. The genes are TRBV20-1 and TRBJ2-1; 9 bases fit TRBD2. Germline V gene lookup returns CDR1 DFQATT and CDR2 SNEGSKA (reference sequence). The CDR3 is made up of 15 amino acids. The CDR3 here is CSVAGGLRSYNERYF. The CDR3 DNA sequence: TGCAGTGTCGCGGGAGGGCTAAGGTCCTACAATGAGCGGTACTTC.

This rearrangement joins TRBV3-1 to TRBJ2-6; no clear D gene. V was cut by 0 bases and J by 3 bases, with 3 bases left in between. There are 14 residues in the CDR3. Germline CDR1 reads LGHDT; CDR2 reads YNNKEL (reference sequence). CDR3 nucleotides: TGTGCCAGCAGCCAAGATCTTGGGGCCAACGTCCTGACTTTC. It translates to CASSQDLGANVLTF.

This clonotype was counted a few times. The rearrangement uses TRBV20-1 and TRBJ2-7, with 7 bases lining up with TRBD2. CDR3 length: 16 residues. The germline V gene has CDR1 DFQATT and CDR2 SNEGSKA (reference sequence). The trim removed 1 base at V and 0 bases at J, leaving 9 bases unmatched. The chain's CDR3 is CSARGLGAGSSYEQYF. The CDR3 DNA reads TGCAGTGCTAGAGGCTTAGGAGCGGGGTCCTCCTACGAGCAGTACTTC.

The J gene is TRBJ2-7, the V gene TRBV9; either TRBD1 or TRBD2 may fit D (5 bases each). Germline V gene sequence: CDR1 SGDLS, CDR2 YYNGEE. This CDR3 is built from 15 residues. V was cut by 2 bases and J by 3 bases, with 15 bases left in between. In DNA, the CDR3 is TGTGCCAGCAGCGTCGGGACCCACGCTAGCTACGAGCAGTACTTC. Its protein product is CASSVGTHASYEQYF.

A few counts support this clonotype. The rearrangement uses TRBV28 and TRBJ1-4; 10 bases agree with TRBD1. This CDR3 region has 15 residues. V gave up 7 bases and J gave up 8 bases; unmatched junction bases: 10. Germline loops: CDR1 MDHEN, CDR2 SYDVKM. The CDR3 spells CASTLAGTGDEKLFF. CDR3 nucleotides: TGTGCCAGCACGCTAGCCGGGACAGGGGACGAAAAACTGTTTTTT.

CDR3 in DNA: TGTGCCAGCAGTACCGAGGGGGGCGCGGACATTCAGTACTTC. Its translation is CASSTEGGADIQYF. The rearrangement joins TRBV12-3 or TRBV12-4 to TRBJ2-4, with D perhaps TRBD1 or TRBD2 (6 bases each). The CDR3 has 14 amino acids. V dropped 5 bases and J dropped 8 bases, with 16 bases sitting between them.

This clonotype was seen only once. V gene TRBV7-2 combines with J gene TRBJ2-2; D is tentatively TRBD1 or TRBD2 (6 bases each). The CDR3 runs to 15 residues. Trimming removed 5 bases from V and 0 bases from J, with 10 bases in between. The germline V gene has CDR1 SGHTA and CDR2 FQGNSA. CDR3 DNA: TGTGCCAGCAGCCCCGGGGGCACGAACACCGGGGAGCTGTTTTTT. This translates into CASSPGGTNTGELFF.

CDR3 in DNA: TGTGCCAGCAGCCGGTTAGGACCGTACAATGAGCAGTTCTTC. Translation: CASSRLGPYNEQFF. The genes are TRBV9 and TRBJ2-1, with no clear D. Germline values: CDR1 SGDLS, CDR2 YYNGEE. CDR3 length: 14 residues. V was trimmed by 4 bases and J by 4 bases, leaving 12 bases between them.

The chain couples TRBV6-2 or TRBV6-3 to TRBJ2-1, with D hard to call. CDR3 length equals 14 residues. The germline V gene has CDR1 MNHEY and CDR2 SVGEGT. With 0 bases removed from V and 5 bases from J, the gap between germline ends came to 8 bases. The CDR3 region has the DNA TGTGCCAGCAGTTACTCGCTCTCAAACAATGAGCAGTTCTTC. Protein product: CASSYSLSNNEQFF.